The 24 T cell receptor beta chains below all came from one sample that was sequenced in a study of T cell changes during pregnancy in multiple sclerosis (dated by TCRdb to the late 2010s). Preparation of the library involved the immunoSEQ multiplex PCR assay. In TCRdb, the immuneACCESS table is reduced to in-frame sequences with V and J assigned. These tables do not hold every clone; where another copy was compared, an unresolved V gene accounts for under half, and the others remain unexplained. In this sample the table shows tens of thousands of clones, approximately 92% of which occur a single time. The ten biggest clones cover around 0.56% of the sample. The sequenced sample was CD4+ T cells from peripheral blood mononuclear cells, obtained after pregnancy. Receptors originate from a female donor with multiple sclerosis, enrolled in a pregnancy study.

CDR3: CASSLVGQGFETQYF. DNA for the CDR3: TGTGCCAGCAGCTTAGTGGGACAGGGGTTCGAGACCCAGTACTTC. The V gene is TRBV7-2, the J gene TRBJ2-5, with TRBD1 identical over 10 bases. There are 15 residues in the CDR3. Germline CDR1 is SGHTA and CDR2 is FQGNSA. J gave up 5 bases and V 1 base, and 4 bases lay outside the gene matches.

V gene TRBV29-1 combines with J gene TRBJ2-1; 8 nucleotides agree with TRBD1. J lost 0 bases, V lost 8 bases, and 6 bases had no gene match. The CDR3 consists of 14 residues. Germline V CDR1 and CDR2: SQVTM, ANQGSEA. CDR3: CSHRGTYSYNEQFF. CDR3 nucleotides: TGCAGCCACAGGGGGACTTACTCCTACAATGAGCAGTTCTTC.

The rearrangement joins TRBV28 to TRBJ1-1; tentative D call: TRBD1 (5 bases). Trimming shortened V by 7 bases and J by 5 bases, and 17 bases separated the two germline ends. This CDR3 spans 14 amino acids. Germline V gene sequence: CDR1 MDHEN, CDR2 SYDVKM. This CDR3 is CASTTGGGGTEAFF. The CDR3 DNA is TGTGCCAGCACTACCGGGGGGGGAGGAACTGAAGCTTTCTTT.

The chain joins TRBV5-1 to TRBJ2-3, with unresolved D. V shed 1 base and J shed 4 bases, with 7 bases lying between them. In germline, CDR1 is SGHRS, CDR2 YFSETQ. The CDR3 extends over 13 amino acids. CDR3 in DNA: TGCGCCAGCAGCTTGTACAATCCAGATACGCAGTATTTT. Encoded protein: CASSLYNPDTQYF.

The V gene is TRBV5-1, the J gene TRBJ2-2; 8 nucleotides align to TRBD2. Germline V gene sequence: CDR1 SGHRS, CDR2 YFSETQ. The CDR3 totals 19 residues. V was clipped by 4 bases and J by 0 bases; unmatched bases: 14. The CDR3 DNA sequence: TGCGCCAGCAGCCTATTTGCGGTGGTAGCGGGGACGAACACCGGGGAGCTGTTTTTT. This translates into CASSLFAVVAGTNTGELFF.

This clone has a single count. This CDR3 is CASSSNRGRGDTQYF. The CDR3 DNA follows: TGTGCCAGCAGCTCGAACAGGGGGCGCGGAGATACGCAGTATTTT. The gene calls are TRBV7-9 and TRBJ2-3, with 9 bases lining up with TRBD1. CDR3 length: 15 amino acids. Germline CDR1 SEHNR, CDR2 FQNEAQ (reference sequence). J gave up 5 bases and V 4 bases, and 7 bases lay outside the gene matches.

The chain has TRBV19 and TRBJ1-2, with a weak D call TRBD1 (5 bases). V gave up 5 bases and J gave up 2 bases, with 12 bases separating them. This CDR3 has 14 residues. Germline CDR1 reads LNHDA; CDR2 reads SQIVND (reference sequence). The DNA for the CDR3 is TGTGCCAGTAGTCTCAGGGTGGGGAACTATGGCTACACCTTC. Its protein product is CASSLRVGNYGYTF.

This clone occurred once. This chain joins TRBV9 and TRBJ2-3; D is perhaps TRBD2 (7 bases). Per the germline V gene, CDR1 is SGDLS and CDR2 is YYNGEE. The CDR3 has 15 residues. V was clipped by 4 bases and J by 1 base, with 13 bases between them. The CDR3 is CASSNRAGGTDTQYF. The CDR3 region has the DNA TGTGCCAGCAGCAACAGGGCGGGGGGCACAGATACGCAGTATTTT. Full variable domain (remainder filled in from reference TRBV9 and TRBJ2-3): DSGVTQTPKHLITATGQRVTLRCSPRSGDLSVYWYQQSLDQGLQFLIQYYNGEERAKGNILERFSAQQFPDLHSELNLSSLELGDSALYFCASSNRAGGTDTQYFGPGTRLTVL.

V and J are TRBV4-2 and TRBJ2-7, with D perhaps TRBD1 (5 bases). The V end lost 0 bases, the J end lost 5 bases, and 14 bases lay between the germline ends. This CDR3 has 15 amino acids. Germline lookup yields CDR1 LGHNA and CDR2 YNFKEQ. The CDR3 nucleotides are TGTGCCAGCAGCCAAGAAGGGGCTAGAAGTGACGAGCAGTACTTC. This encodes CASSQEGARSDEQYF.

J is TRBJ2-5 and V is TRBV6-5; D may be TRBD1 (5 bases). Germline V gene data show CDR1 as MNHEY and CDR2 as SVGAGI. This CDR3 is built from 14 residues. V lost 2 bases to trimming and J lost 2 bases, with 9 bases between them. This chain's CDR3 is CASSYRRGQETQYF. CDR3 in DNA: TGTGCCAGCAGTTACAGAAGGGGTCAAGAGACCCAGTACTTC.

The DNA of the CDR3 is TGTGCCAGCAGTCCAGGCGCCGGGGAGCTGTTTTTT. Protein: CASSPGAGELFF. The chain combines TRBV7-6 with TRBJ2-2; D gene unclear. V lost 6 bases and J lost 6, with 8 bases in between. The CDR3 runs 12 residues. Germline V gene lookup returns CDR1 SGHVS and CDR2 FNYEAQ.

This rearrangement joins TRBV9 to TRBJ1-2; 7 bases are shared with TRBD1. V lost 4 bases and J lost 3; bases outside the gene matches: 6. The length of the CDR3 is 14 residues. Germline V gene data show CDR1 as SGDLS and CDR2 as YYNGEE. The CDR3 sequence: CASSPPGTDYGYTF. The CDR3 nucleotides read TGTGCCAGCAGCCCCCCTGGGACAGACTATGGCTACACCTTC.

CDR3 amino acids: CASSEQKGKVQPQHF. CDR3 DNA sequence: TGTGCCAGCAGTGAGCAAAAGGGGAAGGTTCAGCCCCAGCATTTT. V gene TRBV6-1 combines with J gene TRBJ1-5; a possible D gene is TRBD1 (5 bases). The V and J ends lost 3 bases and 6 bases respectively, with 15 bases between them. The CDR3 spans 15 residues. The germline CDR1 and CDR2 sequences are MNHNS and SASEGT.

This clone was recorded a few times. This CDR3 is CASSIFSGPAEAFF. Here the CDR3 DNA reads TGTGCCAGTAGTATATTTTCCGGTCCCGCTGAAGCTTTCTTT. V usage is TRBV19 and J usage is TRBJ1-1, with D unclear. Germline CDR1 LNHDA, CDR2 SQIVND (reference sequence). V lost 2 bases and J lost 6, with 13 bases in between. CDR3 length equals 14 residues.

As DNA, the CDR3 is TGTGCCAGCAGCTTGCGGCTAGCGGGGGGGGAGACCCAGTACTTC. This gives the protein CASSLRLAGGETQYF. The J gene is TRBJ2-5, the V gene TRBV5-6; 12 positions match TRBD2. The CDR3 is 15 residues long. CDR1 is SGHDT and CDR2 is YYEEEE in the germline V gene. J lost 5 bases, V lost 1 base, and 3 bases had no gene match.

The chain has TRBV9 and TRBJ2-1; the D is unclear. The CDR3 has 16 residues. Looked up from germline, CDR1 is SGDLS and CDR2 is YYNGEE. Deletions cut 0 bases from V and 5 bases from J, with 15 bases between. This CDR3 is CASSVGPLGPDNEQFF. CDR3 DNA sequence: TGTGCCAGCAGCGTAGGCCCCCTAGGTCCCGACAATGAGCAGTTCTTC.

CDR3 protein: CASTPLRENTEAFF. The CDR3 DNA sequence: TGTGCCAGTACCCCGCTGAGGGAAAACACTGAAGCTTTCTTT. The rearrangement links TRBV19 to TRBJ1-1; D gene ambiguous. Trimming left V 7 bases short and J 2 bases short, with 14 bases between. Germline values: CDR1 LNHDA, CDR2 SQIVND (reference sequence). The CDR3 length is 14 residues. The full variable domain, with the rest looked up from reference TRBV19 and TRBJ1-1, is DGGITQSPKYLFRKEGQNVTLSCEQNLNHDAMYWYRQDPGQGLRLIYYSQIVNDFQKGDIAEGYSVSREKKESFPLTVTSAQKNPTAFYLCASTPLRENTEAFFGQGTRLTVV.

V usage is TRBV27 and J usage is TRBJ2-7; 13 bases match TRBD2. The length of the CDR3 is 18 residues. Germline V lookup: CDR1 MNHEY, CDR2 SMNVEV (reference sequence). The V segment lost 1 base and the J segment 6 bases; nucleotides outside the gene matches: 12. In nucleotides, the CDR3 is TGTGCCAGCAGTTTATACCGTCTTACCGGGACTAGCGGGGTCGAGCAGTACTTC. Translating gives CASSLYRLTGTSGVEQYF.

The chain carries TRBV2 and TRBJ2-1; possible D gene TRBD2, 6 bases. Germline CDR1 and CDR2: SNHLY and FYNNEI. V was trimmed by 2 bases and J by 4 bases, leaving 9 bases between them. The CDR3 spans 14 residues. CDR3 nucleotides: TGTGCCAGCAGTGAAACGGCGGGGTACAATGAGCAGTTCTTC. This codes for CASSETAGYNEQFF.

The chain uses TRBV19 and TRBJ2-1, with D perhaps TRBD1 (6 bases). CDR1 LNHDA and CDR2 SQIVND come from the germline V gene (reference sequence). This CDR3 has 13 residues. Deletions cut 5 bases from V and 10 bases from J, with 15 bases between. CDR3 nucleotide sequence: TGTGCCAGTAGTCACCGGGACACTAGGGAGCAGTTCTTC. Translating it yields CASSHRDTREQFF. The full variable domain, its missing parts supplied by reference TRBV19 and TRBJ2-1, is DGGITQSPKYLFRKEGQNVTLSCEQNLNHDAMYWYRQDPGQGLRLIYYSQIVNDFQKGDIAEGYSVSREKKESFPLTVTSAQKNPTAFYLCASSHRDTREQFFGPGTRLTVL.

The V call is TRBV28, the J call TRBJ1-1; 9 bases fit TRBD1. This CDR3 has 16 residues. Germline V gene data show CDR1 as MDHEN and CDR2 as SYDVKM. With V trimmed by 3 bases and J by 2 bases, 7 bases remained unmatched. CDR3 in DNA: TGTGCCAGCAGTTTGAGGACAGGGGCAGGAAACACTGAAGCTTTCTTT. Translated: CASSLRTGAGNTEAFF.

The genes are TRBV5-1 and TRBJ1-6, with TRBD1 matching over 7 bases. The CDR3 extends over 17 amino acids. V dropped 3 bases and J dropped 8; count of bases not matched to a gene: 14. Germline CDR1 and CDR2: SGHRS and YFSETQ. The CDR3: CASSSSQQQGLDSPLHF. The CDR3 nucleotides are TGCGCCAGCAGCTCATCCCAACAACAGGGGTTGGATTCACCCCTCCACTTT. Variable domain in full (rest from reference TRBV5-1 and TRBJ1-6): KAGVTQTPRYLIKTRGQQVTLSCSPISGHRSVSWYQQTPGQGLQFLFEYFSETQRNKGNFPGRFSGRQFSNSRSEMNVSTLELGDSALYLCASSSSQQQGLDSPLHFGNGTRLTVT.

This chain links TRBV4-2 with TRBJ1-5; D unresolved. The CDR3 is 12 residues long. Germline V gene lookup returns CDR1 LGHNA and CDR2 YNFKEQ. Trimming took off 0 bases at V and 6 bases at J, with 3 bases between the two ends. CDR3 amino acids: CASSQDGQPQHF. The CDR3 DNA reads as TGTGCCAGCAGCCAAGACGGTCAGCCCCAGCATTTT.

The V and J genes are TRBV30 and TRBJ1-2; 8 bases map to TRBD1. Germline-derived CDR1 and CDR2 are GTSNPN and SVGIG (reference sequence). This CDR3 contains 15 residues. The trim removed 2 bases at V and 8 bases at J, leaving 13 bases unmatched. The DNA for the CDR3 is TGTGCCTGGAGTTTTTCTGACAGGGGTAGAGGGGGCTACACCTTC. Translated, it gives CAWSFSDRGRGGYTF.